These 5 T cell receptor beta chains originate from one sample sequenced in a study of early T cells in non-severe SARS-CoV-2 infection (dated by TCRdb to the early 2020s). The protocol used for the library was 5' RACE. TCRdb lists the instrument as NextSeq 500. The public reads were reprocessed in TCRdb via fastp at Q25 and MiXCR, keeping in-frame beta chains. Every CDR3 protein is listed once, alongside the most common genes and DNA of its rows. The sample contains 80,000 to 100,000 distinct CDR3 sequences, 14% of them found a single time. Around 7% of the sample is taken by the ten largest. Sequencing was done on a sample of whole blood. These receptors were collected from an adult who was a healthcare worker with PCR-confirmed SARS-CoV-2 infection or an uninfected control (not recorded which).

This clonotype was seen repeatedly, ten times or more. The chain carries TRBV6-6 and TRBJ2-7; 7 positions agree with TRBD1. This CDR3 region has 18 residues. Trimming at V came to 2 bases and at J to 0 bases, leaving 13 bases not matched to a gene. In germline, CDR1 is MNHNY, CDR2 SVGAGI (reference sequence). CDR3 nucleotide sequence: TGTGCCAGCAGTTACCCCACCGACAGGGCTAAAAGCTCCTACGAGCAGTACTTC. Amino acid sequence: CASSYPTDRAKSSYEQYF.

This clonotype was seen repeatedly, ten times or more. The rearrangement joins TRBV29-1 to TRBJ2-4; TRBD2 aligns across 9 bases. This CDR3 contains 15 residues. The V gene's germline CDR1 is SQVTM and CDR2 ANQGSEA. Germline trimming cut 4 bases from V and 7 bases from J; bases unmatched to any gene: 11. CDR3 nucleotide sequence: TGCAGCGTTGTAGCGGGAGATTCCATGCGGAACATTCAGTACTTC. This encodes CSVVAGDSMRNIQYF. Variable domain in full (rest from reference TRBV29-1 and TRBJ2-4): SAVISQKPSRDICQRGTSLTIQCQVDSQVTMMFWYRQQPGQSLTLIATANQGSEATYESGFVIDKFPISRPNLTFSTLTVSNMSPEDSSIYLCSVVAGDSMRNIQYFGAGTRLSVL.

This sequence joins TRBV29-1 and TRBJ1-1; the D is unclear. CDR1 and CDR2 (germline): SQVTM, ANQGSEA. This CDR3 is 12 amino acids long. V was trimmed by 1 base and J by 5 bases, leaving 8 bases between them. The CDR3 loop reads CSVEGRATEAFF. DNA for the CDR3: TGCAGCGTTGAAGGGCGGGCGACTGAAGCTTTCTTT.

This clonotype showed up just a few times. The chain is built from TRBV15 and TRBJ2-5, with D hard to call. The CDR3 has 18 residues. CDR1 is LNHNV, CDR2 YYDKDF, per germline (reference sequence). The V and J ends lost 3 bases and 2 bases respectively, with 22 bases between them. The CDR3 nucleotides read TGTGCCACCAGCAGGAATTTACAACGCTGGGTGGGGCAAGAGACCCAGTACTTC. Residues: CATSRNLQRWVGQETQYF.

This chain joins TRBV7-3 and TRBJ2-2, with D unclear. V shed 4 bases and J shed 7 bases, with 10 bases lying between them. CDR1 is SGHTA, CDR2 FQGTGA, per germline. There are 13 residues in the CDR3. The CDR3 sequence is CASSSRRSGELFF. The CDR3 coding sequence is TGTGCCAGCAGCTCCCGGCGGAGCGGGGAGCTGTTTTTT.